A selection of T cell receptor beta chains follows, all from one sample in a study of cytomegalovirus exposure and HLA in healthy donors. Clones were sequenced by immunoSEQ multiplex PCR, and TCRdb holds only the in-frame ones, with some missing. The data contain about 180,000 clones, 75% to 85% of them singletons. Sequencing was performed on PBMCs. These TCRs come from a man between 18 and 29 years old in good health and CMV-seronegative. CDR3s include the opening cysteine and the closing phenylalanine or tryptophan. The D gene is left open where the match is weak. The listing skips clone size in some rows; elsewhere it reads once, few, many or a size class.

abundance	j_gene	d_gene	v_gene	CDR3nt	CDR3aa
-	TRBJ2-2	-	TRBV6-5	TGTGCCAGCAGCGACAGCCTAGCGAACACCGGGGAGCTGTTTTTT	CASSDSLANTGELFF
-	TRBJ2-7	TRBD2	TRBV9	TGTGCCAGCAGCCCCCGACTAGCGGGGGGGCCTGGCCACGAGCAGTACTTC	CASSPRLAGGPGHEQYF
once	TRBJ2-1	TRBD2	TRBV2	TGTGCCAGCAGTTTGTCTAGCGGGAGATATGGTGAGCAGTTCTTC	CASSLSSGRYGEQFF
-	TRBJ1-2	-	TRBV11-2	TGTGCCAGCAGCTTATATTCCCTGGGGCTGTGGAGCGGCTACACCTTC	CASSLYSLGLWSGYTF
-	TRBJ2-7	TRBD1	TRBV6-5	TGTGCCAGCAGTTACTCTTCCAGGGGGAACGAGCAGTACTTC	CASSYSSRGNEQYF
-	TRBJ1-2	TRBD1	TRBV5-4	TGTGCCAGCACCCTTTCCTCGGGACAGGGGTCAGTCAGCTACACCTTC	CASTLSSGQGSVSYTF
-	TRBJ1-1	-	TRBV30	TGTGCCTGGGCCGGACAGAACACTGAAGCTTTCTTT	CAWAGQNTEAFF
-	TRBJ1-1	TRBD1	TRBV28	TGTGCCAGCAGTTTATCCGTGACAGGGGGCAGGTACACTGAAGCTTTCTTT	CASSLSVTGGRYTEAFF
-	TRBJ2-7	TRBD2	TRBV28	TGTGCCAGCAGTTTAGGCGGGAGCGGAGTCTACGAGCAGTACTTC	CASSLGGSGVYEQYF
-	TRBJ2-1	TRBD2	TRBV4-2	TGTGCCAGCAGCCAAGACGCTAGCGGGGGGGCCCGGGAGCAGTTCTTC	CASSQDASGGAREQFF
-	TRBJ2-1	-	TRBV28	TGTACCAGCCGCCTGACAGGCGTCTACAATGAGCAGTTCTTC	CTSRLTGVYNEQFF
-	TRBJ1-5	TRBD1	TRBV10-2	TGCGCCAGCGCTTCGGGACAGGGGACGGTAGGAGGCAATCAGCCCCAGCATTTT	CASASGQGTVGGNQPQHF
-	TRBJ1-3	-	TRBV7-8	TGTGCCAGCAGCTTAGGAGATCTTTCTGGAAACACCATATATTTT	CASSLGDLSGNTIYF
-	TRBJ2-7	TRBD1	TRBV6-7	TGTGCCAGCAGTCCCGGGACAGGGGGCGAGGGGGTCTACGAGCAGTACTTC	CASSPGTGGEGVYEQYF
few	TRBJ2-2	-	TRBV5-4	TGTGCCAGCAGCTTGGGCTTTAGCTCGAACACCGGGGAGCTGTTTTTT	CASSLGFSSNTGELFF
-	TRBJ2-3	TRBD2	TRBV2	TGTGCCAGCAGTGAATCACGGACCAGCGGGGGCCTCACAGATACGCAGTATTTT	CASSESRTSGGLTDTQYF
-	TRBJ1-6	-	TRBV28	TGTGCCAGCAGTACCTCGGCGTCTCGGGGTGAATACAATTCACCCCTCCACTTT	CASSTSASRGEYNSPLHF
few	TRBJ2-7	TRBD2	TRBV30	TGTGCCTGGAGTGTATCGCCTAGCGGGGTCGGCGAGCAGTACTTC	CAWSVSPSGVGEQYF
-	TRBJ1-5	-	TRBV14	TGTGCCAGCAGTTCAGGGGGCAATCAGCCCCAGCATTTT	CASSSGGNQPQHF
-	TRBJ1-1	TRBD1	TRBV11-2	TGTGCCAGCAGCCCGCCCGGGACAGGGGGCACTGAAGCTTTCTTT	CASSPPGTGGTEAFF
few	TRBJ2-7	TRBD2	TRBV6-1	TGTGCCAGCAGAACTAGCGGGGGCCCCTACGAGCAGTACTTC	CASRTSGGPYEQYF
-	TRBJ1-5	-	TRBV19	TGTGCCAGTAGCCCTTTCCCAGGAAATAGCAATCAGCCCCAGCATTTT	CASSPFPGNSNQPQHF
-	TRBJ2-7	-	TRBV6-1	TGTGCCAGCAGTGGGAACTATGACGAGCAGTACTTC	CASSGNYDEQYF
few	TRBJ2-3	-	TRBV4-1	TGCGCCAGCAGCCAAGTCCTCGGGGGTGATACGCAGTATTTT	CASSQVLGGDTQYF
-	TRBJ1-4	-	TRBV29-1	TGCAGCGTTGACAGGAATGAAAAACTGTTTTTT	CSVDRNEKLFF
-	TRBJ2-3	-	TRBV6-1	TGTGCCAGCAGTCGACAGACTAGCACAGATACGCAGTATTTT	CASSRQTSTDTQYF
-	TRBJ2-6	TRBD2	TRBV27	TGTGCCAGCAGTTTAGTCCTAGCGGGAGCCCCCGTCGGGGCCAACGTCCTGACTTTC	CASSLVLAGAPVGANVLTF
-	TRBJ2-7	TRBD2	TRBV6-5	TGTGCCAGCAGTTGGAGTCGACTAGCGGGAGCCTACGAGCAGTACTTC	CASSWSRLAGAYEQYF
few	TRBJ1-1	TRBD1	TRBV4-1	TGCGCCAGCAGCCAGAGACAGGGCCCGACTGAAGCTTTCTTT	CASSQRQGPTEAFF
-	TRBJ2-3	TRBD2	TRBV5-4	TGTGCCAGCAGCGATAGCGGGGGCTTCACAGATACGCAGTATTTT	CASSDSGGFTDTQYF
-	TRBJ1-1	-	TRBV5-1	TGCGCCAGCAGCTTGTACCAGGATGACAACACTGAAGCTTTCTTT	CASSLYQDDNTEAFF
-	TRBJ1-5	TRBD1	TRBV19	TGTGCCAGTAGCAGGACAGGGAAGTATAGCAATCAGCCCCAGCATTTT	CASSRTGKYSNQPQHF
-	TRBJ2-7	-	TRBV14	TGTGCCAGCAGCCAGAGGTACGAGCAGTACTTC	CASSQRYEQYF
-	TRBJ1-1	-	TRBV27	TGTGCCAGCACCAGCACAGGGTCGCGGACTGAAGCTTTCTTT	CASTSTGSRTEAFF
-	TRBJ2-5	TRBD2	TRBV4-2	TGTGCCAGCAGCCAAGATGGGGCCCCAACTAGCGGGGGGGCCTACGAGACCCAGTACTTC	CASSQDGAPTSGGAYETQYF
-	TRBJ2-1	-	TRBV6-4	TGTGCCAGCAGTGACTCACTCTACAATGAGCAGTTCTTC	CASSDSLYNEQFF
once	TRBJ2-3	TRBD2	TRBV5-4	TGTGCCAGCAGCTTGCCGGGACTAGCGGTAGATACGCAGTATTTT	CASSLPGLAVDTQYF
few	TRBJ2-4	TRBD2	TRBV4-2	TGTGCCAGCAGCCCCCGATCGCCACTAGCGGGAGGCGTGGAAAACATTCAGTACTTC	CASSPRSPLAGGVENIQYF
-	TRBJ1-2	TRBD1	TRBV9	TGTGCCAGCAGCCCTACCATCGACAGGGACCACTATGGCTACACCTTC	CASSPTIDRDHYGYTF
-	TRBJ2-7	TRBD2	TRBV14	TGTGCCAGCAGCCAAGATCTTCGGGACTACTACGAGCAGTACTTC	CASSQDLRDYYEQYF